The sequence of this T cell receptor beta chain was determined in a study of blood T cell repertoires in COVID-19. Study details: The United States, Italy and Spain were the sources of the acute and convalescent COVID-19 samples. PBMCs, B-cell-depleted T cells, or T cells provided the cDNA or gDNA that made up the material.

Germline V CDR1 and CDR2: GTSNPN, SVGIG (reference sequence). This CDR3 comprises 13 residues. The V gene lost 4 bases and the J gene lost 5 bases, with 14 bases spanning the gap. Data came from immunoSEQ multiplex PCR; TCRdb stores just in-frame clones and leaves some out. The sample shows some 200,000 clones, about 80% of them seen only once. This TCR came from a woman between 55 and 75 years old with acute or convalescent COVID-19. The chain employs TRBV30 and TRBJ1-2, with D possibly being TRBD1 (6 bases). The material sequenced was peripheral blood. The CDR3 bases are TGTGCCTGGACCGGACAGTTTGGTTATGGCTACACCTTC. It codes for CAWTGQFGYGYTF. Filled out from reference TRBV30 and TRBJ1-2, the complete variable domain reads SQTIHQWPATLVQPVGSPLSLECTVEGTSNPNLYWYRQAAGRGLQLLFYSVGIGQISSEVPQNLSASRPQDRQFILSSKKLLLSDSGFYLCAWTGQFGYGYTFGSGTRLTVV.